These 12 T cell receptor beta chains came from one sample sequenced in a study of regulatory T cells in long-lasting Graves disease. Indicated time point: newly diagnosed GD, antithyroid drugs for less than 3 months. Extracted PBMC RNA gave rise to the TCR library. To make TCR beta libraries, researchers used iRepertoire HTBI primers and Arm-PCR of CDR3 regions. TCRdb reanalysed the multiplex PCR reads using MiXCR and keeps one entry per CDR3 protein. The sample consists of 400,000 to 450,000 distinct CDR3 sequences, about 16% of them appearing once. Another study also made use of these data, one on T cells in Graves' hyperthyroidism and ophthalmopathy.

Sequences were derived from peripheral blood mononuclear cells (PBMCs), sampled at new diagnosis, from a patient treated with antithyroid drugs. The receptors come from a woman aged 30 to 39 with Graves disease.

This clonotype was observed a handful of times. The rearrangement links TRBV20-1 to TRBJ1-4; the D is unclear. Trimming stripped 0 bases from V and 0 bases from J, with 5 bases between. The CDR3 is made up of 14 amino acids. The germline CDR1 and CDR2 sequences are DFQATT and SNEGSKA (reference sequence). CDR3 DNA: TGCAGTGCTAGAGAGCGGACAACTAATGAAAAACTGTTTTTT. It yields the protein CSARERTTNEKLFF.

Turning to this clonotype: A much larger clone differs by one base, so this may be a read error. The chain is built from TRBV5-4 and TRBJ2-7; D might be TRBD2 (6 bases). Germline V gene lookup returns CDR1 SGHNT and CDR2 YYREEE (reference sequence). The CDR3 runs to 14 residues. CDR3 amino acids: CASSFGTPGGEQHF. For the CDR3, the DNA is TGTGCCAGCAGCTTCGGGACTCCCGGAGGAGAGCAGCACTTC.

This clonotype was seen only a few times. The rearrangement links TRBV19 to TRBJ1-5, with D unclear. CDR3 size: 14 residues. Trimming took off 4 bases at V and 5 bases at J, with 12 bases between the two ends. Germline assignment: CDR1 LNHDA and CDR2 SQIVND (reference sequence). The CDR3 nucleotides read TGTGCCAGTAGTAGAGCAAGCCTCCATCAGCCCCAGCATTTT. This encodes CASSRASLHQPQHF.

This clonotype was seen ten or more times. This sequence joins TRBV7-2 and TRBJ1-1; D remains unclear. Per the germline V gene, CDR1 is SGHTA and CDR2 is FQGNSA. The CDR3 consists of 12 residues. V gave up 3 bases and J gave up 1 base, with 3 bases separating them. The CDR3 region is CASSFGNTEAFF. In nucleotides, the CDR3 is TGTGCCAGCAGCTTTGGGAACACTGAAGCTTTCTTT.

This clonotype appeared many times. V usage is TRBV5-5 and J usage is TRBJ1-1; perhaps TRBD1 as D (6 bases). Trimming took 4 bases from V and 5 from J, leaving 18 bases between them. The CDR3 runs to 15 residues. Germline-derived CDR1 and CDR2 are SGHKS and YYEKEE (reference sequence). CDR3 sequence (DNA): TGTGCCAGCAGCGCCCGGACAGTTTCGGGAACTGAAGCTTTCTTT. Protein: CASSARTVSGTEAFF.

This clonotype showed up many times. The rearrangement uses TRBV20-1 and TRBJ1-1; unclear D gene. CDR1 and CDR2 from the germline V gene are DFQATT and SNEGSKA (reference sequence). Trimming left V 0 bases short and J 0 bases short, with 8 bases between. The CDR3 runs to 14 residues. The chain's CDR3 is CSAREGAMNTEAFF. In DNA form, the CDR3 reads TGCAGTGCTAGAGAGGGTGCCATGAACACTGAAGCTTTCTTT.

The chain is built from TRBV7-9 and TRBJ2-7, with D perhaps matching TRBD2 (5 bases). V was trimmed by 7 bases and J by 0 bases, leaving 13 bases between them. Germline V gives CDR1 SEHNR, CDR2 FQNEAQ (reference sequence). The CDR3 runs 14 residues. CDR3 sequence reads: CASTESGSSYEQYF. In DNA form, the CDR3 reads TGTGCCAGCACCGAGAGTGGGAGCTCCTACGAGCAGTACTTC.

A few counts support this clonotype. One base away lies a much larger clone, so this may be a sequencing read error. The chain couples TRBV30 to TRBJ1-1; D gene unclear. Germline V gene sequence: CDR1 GTSNPN, CDR2 SVGIG (reference sequence). The length of the CDR3 is 13 residues. Trimming cost V 2 bases and J 6 bases, with 13 bases left between them. Here the CDR3 DNA reads TGTGCCTGGAGTCAGAAGGGTGTATCTGAAGCTTTCTTT. Translated, it gives CAWSQKGVSEAFF.

In its sample, this clonotype was seen many times. The V call is TRBV2, the J call TRBJ2-3, with 8 positions matching TRBD1. This CDR3 contains 13 residues. The germline CDR1 and CDR2 sequences are SNHLY and FYNNEI. Trimming cost V 6 bases and J 7 bases; bases outside gene matches: 6. The CDR3 DNA sequence: TGTGCCAGCAGGGACAGGGTGAGGAATACGCAGTATTTT. Its protein is CASRDRVRNTQYF.

Many counts were recorded for this clonotype. V and J are TRBV29-1 and TRBJ1-4; maybe TRBD1 (5 bases). V shed 5 bases and J shed 7 bases, with 11 bases lying between them. In germline, CDR1 is SQVTM, CDR2 ANQGSEA. The CDR3 has 12 amino acids. The CDR3 sequence: CSVRQGGEKLFF. In DNA, the CDR3 is TGCAGCGTTCGTCAGGGCGGTGAAAAACTGTTTTTT.

V usage is TRBV20-1 and J usage is TRBJ2-7, with 11 bases aligning to TRBD2. Losses at the gene ends were 6 bases for V and 3 bases for J; bases not matched to a gene: 10. Germline lookup yields CDR1 DFQATT and CDR2 SNEGSKA (reference sequence). The CDR3 has 15 residues. CDR3 coding DNA: TGCAGTGCCCTTATTCGGACTAGCGGGTACTACGAGCAGTACTTC. This gives the protein CSALIRTSGYYEQYF.

This clonotype was detected many times. The J gene is TRBJ1-4, the V gene TRBV7-3, with D possibly matching TRBD1 (5 bases). This CDR3 comprises 14 residues. The germline V gene encodes CDR1 SGHTA and CDR2 FQGTGA. Trimming pared 5 bases from V and 7 bases from J, leaving 14 bases between. The CDR3 loop is CASSLRPGGEKLFF. CDR3 sequence (DNA): TGTGCCAGCAGCCTAAGGCCGGGGGGTGAAAAACTGTTTTTT.